Presented here are 29 T cell receptor beta chains from one specimen sequenced in a study of T cells in Graves' hyperthyroidism and ophthalmopathy. Amplified regions were TCR beta CDR3 sequences from RNA transcripts. The study used the HTBI primer set for a first-round RT-PCR of the TCR CDR3. TCRdb called the multiplex PCR reads again in MiXCR, with one record for every CDR3 protein. This sample carries about half a million distinct CDR3 sequences, about 20% of them seen once, and the ten largest clones take 26%. Sequencing input: blood. The receptors stem from a man aged 18 to 35 with Graves' hyperthyroidism.

This clonotype was recorded many times. The gene calls are TRBV7-2 and TRBJ1-3; no clear D. The CDR3 runs 13 residues. The germline V gene encodes CDR1 SGHTA and CDR2 FQGNSA. Trimming removed 8 bases at V and 4 bases at J, with 12 bases between. DNA for the CDR3: TGTGCCAGCTCCCCTTTCGGCGGAAACACCATATATTTT. Translation: CASSPFGGNTIYF.

The sample holds many counts of this clonotype. V gene TRBV28 combines with J gene TRBJ2-2; D might be TRBD1 or TRBD2, each matching 6 bases. Per germline, CDR1 MDHEN and CDR2 SYDVKM. The CDR3 totals 14 residues. V was clipped by 7 bases and J by 4 bases, with 13 bases between them. CDR3 nucleotide sequence: TGTGCCAGCATGATACAGGGAGGCACCGGGGAGCTGTTTTTT. It translates to CASMIQGGTGELFF.

This sequence joins TRBV9 and TRBJ2-1; D is undetermined. The length of the CDR3 is 15 residues. Germline CDR1 is SGDLS and CDR2 is YYNGEE. Trimming shortened V by 4 bases and J by 7 bases, and 18 bases separated the two germline ends. The CDR3 DNA reads as TGTGCCAGCAGCCCCAGGTCCAATGAGGTTAATGAGCAGTTCTTC. Protein sequence: CASSPRSNEVNEQFF.

This clonotype was seen a handful of times. This rearrangement joins TRBV3-1 to TRBJ2-2; 11 nucleotides line up with TRBD2. Germline V gene lookup returns CDR1 LGHDT and CDR2 YNNKEL (reference sequence). The CDR3 consists of 20 residues. The V and J ends lost 1 base and 1 base, in that order; junction bases with no gene match: 11. CDR3 DNA sequence: TGTGCCAGCAGCCAAGTCCATGGGACTAGCGGAAATGGGAACACCGGGGAGCTGTTTTTT. Protein product: CASSQVHGTSGNGNTGELFF.

This chain joins TRBV12-3 or TRBV12-4 and TRBJ1-6; a possible D gene is TRBD1 (5 bases). This CDR3 contains 13 residues. Trimming left V 0 bases short and J 8 bases short, with 5 bases between. The CDR3 DNA follows: TGTGCCAGCAGTTTAGCAGGGGATTCACCCCTCCACTTT. This gives the protein CASSLAGDSPLHF.

This clonotype was found a few times. The V and J genes are TRBV24-1 and TRBJ2-2, with TRBD1 identical over 8 bases. Germline V gene sequence: CDR1 KGHDR, CDR2 SFDVKD. The CDR3 runs 15 residues. V shed 5 bases, J shed 5 bases, and the junction held 6 bases outside the gene matches. The CDR3 is CATSAGTGSTGELFF. The CDR3 nucleotides are TGTGCCACCAGTGCCGGGACAGGATCGACCGGGGAGCTGTTTTTT.

This clonotype has ten or more counts. This chain connects TRBV29-1 to TRBJ2-7; tentatively, D is TRBD1 (6 bases). V was cut by 1 base and J by 0 bases, with 13 bases left in between. The CDR3 length is 15 residues. In germline, CDR1 is SQVTM, CDR2 ANQGSEA. CDR3 in amino acids: CSVEGRQGSSYEQYF. For the CDR3, the DNA is TGCAGCGTTGAAGGACGGCAGGGGAGCTCCTACGAGCAGTACTTC.

Ten or more counts support this clonotype. The genes are TRBV2 and TRBJ1-1, with D possibly TRBD1 on 6 matching bases. Germline V CDR1 and CDR2: SNHLY, FYNNEI. The CDR3 is made up of 13 amino acids. Trimming cost V 10 bases and J 0 bases, with 12 bases left between them. CDR3 amino acids: CATRTGLNTEAFF. The CDR3 region has the DNA TGTGCCACCCGTACAGGGTTGAACACTGAAGCTTTCTTT.

The chain combines TRBV30 with TRBJ1-1; possible D gene TRBD1, 6 bases. CDR1 and CDR2 (germline): GTSNPN, SVGIG (reference sequence). Trimming removed 3 bases from V and 0 bases from J, with 11 bases in between. The CDR3 is 14 amino acids. CDR3 DNA: TGTGCCTGGAGGGAAGACAGGATGAACACTGAAGCTTTCTTT. This gives the protein CAWREDRMNTEAFF.

This clonotype was recorded many times. J is TRBJ1-1 and V is TRBV12-3 or TRBV12-4; D is undetermined. The germline V and J ends were trimmed by 1 base and 4 bases, with 7 bases remaining between them. The CDR3 spans 13 residues. CDR3 nucleotides: TGTGCCAGCAGTTTAGGACGGGTCACTGAAGCTTTCTTT. It codes for CASSLGRVTEAFF.

This clonotype has just a few counts. Germline is not matched at one junction end, which may reflect a read error. The gene calls are TRBV30 and TRBJ1-3; D call uncertain. CDR1 is GTSNPN, CDR2 SVGIG, per germline (reference sequence). CDR3 length: 13 residues. For the CDR3, the DNA is TGTACCTGGAGTGGCAACTCTGGAAACACCATATATTTT. This translates into CTWSGNSGNTIYF.

This clonotype showed up just a few times. A much more abundant neighbour one base away suggests this may be a read error. The V and J genes are TRBV6-5 and TRBJ1-1; D is unresolved. The CDR3 consists of 12 residues. Germline-derived CDR1 and CDR2 are MNHEY and SVGAGI. The DNA of the CDR3 is TGTGCCAGCAGTTACTCGGCGTTTGAAGCTTGCTTT. It specifies CASSYSAFEACF.

This clonotype occurred many times. The gene calls are TRBV29-1 and TRBJ2-5, with 8 bases fitting TRBD2. The CDR3 length is 11 residues. Germline CDR1 reads SQVTM; CDR2 reads ANQGSEA. V was pared by 8 bases and J by 4 bases, with 3 bases of the junction left unmatched. The CDR3, as DNA: TGCAGCTTGAGCGGGGGAGAGACCCAGTACTTC. The encoded protein is CSLSGGETQYF.

In its sample, this clonotype was seen many times. The chain joins TRBV28 to TRBJ1-2; D remains unclear. Trimming left V 6 bases short and J 3 bases short, with 5 bases between. Germline CDR1 reads MDHEN; CDR2 reads SYDVKM. The CDR3 runs 11 residues. The CDR3 protein is CASSIDYGYTF. For the CDR3, the DNA is TGTGCCAGCAGCATAGACTATGGCTACACCTTC.

This clonotype was counted many times. V gene TRBV6-6 combines with J gene TRBJ1-1, with a tentative D call TRBD1 (6 bases). Germline V CDR1 and CDR2: MNHNY, SVGAGI (reference sequence). V gave up 8 bases and J gave up 1 base, with 14 bases separating them. CDR3 length: 14 amino acids. The CDR3 nucleotides are TGTGCCAGCGGGGGGCATGGAGGGAACACTGAAGCTTTCTTT. Translated, it gives CASGGHGGNTEAFF.

This clonotype showed up many times. CDR3 in amino acids: CASSSLGLHEQYF. CDR3 DNA: TGCGCCAGCAGTTCCCTGGGACTCCACGAGCAGTACTTC. The rearrangement joins TRBV5-1 to TRBJ2-7; maybe TRBD2 (6 bases). Between the trimmed V and J ends, which lost 5 bases and 5 bases, there was a span of 14 bases. This CDR3 has 13 amino acids. CDR1 SGHRS and CDR2 YFSETQ come from the germline V gene.

This clonotype was observed a few times. The CDR3 DNA reads as TGCAGTGCCCAGGACAGATTCTCCTACGAGCAGTACTTC. Translated: CSAQDRFSYEQYF. The chain links TRBV20-1 to TRBJ2-7; weak D call: TRBD1 (6 bases). Germline V gives CDR1 DFQATT, CDR2 SNEGSKA (reference sequence). The CDR3 sequence is 13 residues long. V shed 6 bases and J shed 0 bases, with 12 bases lying between them.

This clonotype has more than one count but fewer than ten. V and J are TRBV20-1 and TRBJ2-2, with D perhaps TRBD1 (6 bases). The V end was cut by 6 bases, the J end by 2 bases, with 13 bases between. Germline V lookup: CDR1 DFQATT, CDR2 SNEGSKA (reference sequence). The CDR3 has 14 residues. The CDR3 protein is CSAEQGLNTGELFF. The CDR3 bases are TGCAGTGCCGAGCAGGGGCTCAACACCGGGGAGCTGTTTTTT.

The J gene is TRBJ1-5, the V gene TRBV5-1, with 9 bases identical to TRBD1. With V trimmed by 4 bases and J by 6 bases, 8 bases remained unmatched. Germline CDR1 reads SGHRS; CDR2 reads YFSETQ. The CDR3 length is 15 residues. Here the CDR3 reads CASSGWTGVSQPQHF. The CDR3 DNA reads as TGCGCCAGCAGCGGCTGGACAGGGGTCAGTCAGCCCCAGCATTTT. The full variable domain, with the rest looked up from reference TRBV5-1 and TRBJ1-5, is KAGVTQTPRYLIKTRGQQVTLSCSPISGHRSVSWYQQTPGQGLQFLFEYFSETQRNKGNFPGRFSGRQFSNSRSEMNVSTLELGDSALYLCASSGWTGVSQPQHFGDGTRLSIL.

Concerning this clonotype itself: This may be a read error, as it is one base from a much larger clone. J is TRBJ1-2 and V is TRBV18, with D perhaps matching TRBD1 (6 bases). The CDR3 contains 14 residues. V lost 3 bases to trimming and J lost 4 bases, with 12 bases between them. Germline assignment: CDR1 KGHSH and CDR2 LQKENI. The CDR3 DNA reads as TGTGCCAGCTCACCGGACAGAACTGTCTATGGCTACACCTTC. Translation: CASSPDRTVYGYTF.

To note about this clonotype: With a much larger clone just one base away, this may be a read error. The chain is built from TRBV7-6 and TRBJ2-2; 8 positions match TRBD1. CDR1 and CDR2 from the germline V gene are SGHVS and FNYEAQ. The CDR3 has 17 residues. The CDR3 DNA reads as TGTGCCAGCAGCTTGTTCCAGGGGGCGCAGTACACCGGGGATCTGTTTTTT. Residues: CASSLFQGAQYTGDLFF.

This clonotype was observed many times. V and J are TRBV7-2 and TRBJ2-2; 7 positions agree with TRBD2. This CDR3 spans 15 amino acids. Germline V gene data show CDR1 as SGHTA and CDR2 as FQGNSA. J lost 5 bases, V lost 4 bases, and 7 bases had no gene match. The CDR3 sequence is CASSSFWGGTGELFF. In DNA form, the CDR3 reads TGTGCCAGCAGCTCCTTCTGGGGGGGAACCGGGGAGCTGTTTTTT.

The chain links TRBV20-1 to TRBJ1-2, with no clear D. Germline values: CDR1 DFQATT, CDR2 SNEGSKA (reference sequence). The CDR3 totals 13 residues. The CDR3 bases are TGCACCGTCCCCTGGGATCCTAACTATGGCTACACCTTC. Protein: CTVPWDPNYGYTF.

The rearrangement joins TRBV6-2 or TRBV6-3 to TRBJ2-3, with D unclear. Germline V gene data show CDR1 as MNHEY and CDR2 as SVGEGT. The CDR3 totals 12 residues. V was trimmed by 8 bases and J by 2 bases, leaving 8 bases between them. CDR3 sequence (DNA): TGTGCCAGCCAGGACGCCACAGATACGCAGTATTTT. Protein sequence: CASQDATDTQYF.

The table lists this clonotype with many counts. V is TRBV25-1 and J is TRBJ2-2, with 8 bases fitting TRBD1. This CDR3 contains 17 residues. V lost 2 bases to trimming and J lost 1 base; unmatched junction nucleotides: 6. CDR1 is MGHDK and CDR2 is SYGVNS in the germline V gene. The CDR3 nucleotides are TGTGCCAGCAGTGAACCTAGGACAGGGAGGAACACCGGGGAGCTGTTTTTT. Protein product: CASSEPRTGRNTGELFF.

V is TRBV30 and J is TRBJ2-2; D might be TRBD1 (5 bases). CDR3 size: 13 residues. CDR1 and CDR2 from the germline V gene are GTSNPN and SVGIG (reference sequence). Between the trimmed V and J ends, which lost 3 bases and 15 bases, there was a span of 20 bases. CDR3 sequence reads: CAWSKDSLRAVFF. For the CDR3, the DNA is TGTGCCTGGAGCAAAGACAGCCTTAGGGCGGTGTTTTTT.

The chain joins TRBV3-1 to TRBJ1-2; D might be TRBD1 (6 bases). In germline, CDR1 is LGHDT, CDR2 YNNKEL (reference sequence). This CDR3 is built from 14 residues. V gave up 1 base and J gave up 6 bases, with 12 bases separating them. The CDR3 region is CASSQVRGLDGYTF. The DNA of the CDR3 is TGTGCCAGCAGCCAAGTCAGGGGACTGGATGGCTACACCTTC.

This clonotype was recorded at least ten times. J is TRBJ1-3 and V is TRBV28; D gene ambiguous. With 5 bases removed from V and 6 bases from J, the gap between germline ends came to 14 bases. Germline V CDR1 and CDR2: MDHEN, SYDVKM. The CDR3 extends over 14 amino acids. Here the CDR3 reads CASSRPWGKNTIYF. The DNA of the CDR3 is TGTGCCAGCAGTCGGCCGTGGGGAAAAAACACCATATATTTT.

This clonotype occurred many times. The V gene is TRBV6-1, the J gene TRBJ1-1, with D perhaps matching TRBD1 (6 bases). Germline assignment: CDR1 MNHNS and CDR2 SASEGT. The CDR3 totals 14 residues. V was clipped by 2 bases and J by 1 base, with 8 bases between them. The CDR3 region is CASSELRGNTEAFF. CDR3 nucleotide sequence: TGTGCCAGCAGTGAACTCAGGGGGAACACTGAAGCTTTCTTT.